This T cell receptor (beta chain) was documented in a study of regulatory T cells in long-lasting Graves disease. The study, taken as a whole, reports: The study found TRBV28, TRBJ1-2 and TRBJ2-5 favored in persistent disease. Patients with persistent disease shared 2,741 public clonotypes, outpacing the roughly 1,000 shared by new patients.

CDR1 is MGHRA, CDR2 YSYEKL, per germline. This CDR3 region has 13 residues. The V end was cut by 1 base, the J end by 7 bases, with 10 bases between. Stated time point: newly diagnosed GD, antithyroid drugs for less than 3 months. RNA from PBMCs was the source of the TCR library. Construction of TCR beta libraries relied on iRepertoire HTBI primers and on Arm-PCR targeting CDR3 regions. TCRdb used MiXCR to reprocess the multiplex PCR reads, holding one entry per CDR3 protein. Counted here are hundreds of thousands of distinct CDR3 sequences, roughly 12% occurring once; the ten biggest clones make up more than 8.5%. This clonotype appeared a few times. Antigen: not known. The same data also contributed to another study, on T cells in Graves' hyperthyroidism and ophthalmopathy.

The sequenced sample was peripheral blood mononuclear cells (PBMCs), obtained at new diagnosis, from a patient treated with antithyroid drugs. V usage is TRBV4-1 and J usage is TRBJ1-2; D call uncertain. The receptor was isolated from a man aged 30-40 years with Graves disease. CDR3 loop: CASSQVGWGGYTF. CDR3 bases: TGCGCCAGCAGCCAAGTGGGGTGGGGTGGCTACACCTTC.